This passage covers 26 T cell receptor beta chains from one sample sequenced in a study of CXCR4 blockade with PD-1 therapy in pancreatic cancer. Assay used: immunoSEQ multiplex PCR; TCRdb lists only in-frame clones, some missing. Found here are more than 15,000 clones, over 60% of them singletons; the top ten hold 5% to 6.5%. The material sequenced was tumor tissue. These TCRs come from a human donor with pancreatic ductal adenocarcinoma.

The chain carries TRBV19 and TRBJ2-7, with 9 bases fitting TRBD1. Germline V gene data show CDR1 as LNHDA and CDR2 as SQIVND (reference sequence). After removal of 5 bases from V and 7 bases from J, the junction contained 12 bases not matched to a gene. The length of the CDR3 is 15 residues. Written as DNA, the CDR3 is TGTGCCAGTAGTTACCGGGACAGGGAGAATGGGGAGCAGTACTTC. It encodes CASSYRDRENGEQYF.

This chain joins TRBV9 and TRBJ2-1; 8 bases are shared with TRBD2. The CDR3 runs 15 residues. Germline V gene data show CDR1 as SGDLS and CDR2 as YYNGEE. Losses at the gene ends were 0 bases for V and 4 bases for J; bases not matched to a gene: 3. Here the CDR3 DNA reads TGTGCCAGCAGCGTAGTTGCGGGAGGTTACAATGAGCAGTTCTTC. Encoded protein: CASSVVAGGYNEQFF.

The CDR3 is CASSGVMVPDTQYF. In nucleotides, the CDR3 is TGTGCCAGTAGTGGGGTAATGGTCCCAGATACGCAGTATTTT. The chain carries TRBV19 and TRBJ2-3; the D is unclear. Germline CDR1 LNHDA, CDR2 SQIVND (reference sequence). V shed 5 bases and J shed 4 bases, with 13 bases lying between them. CDR3 length: 14 residues.

This clone was counted a single time. The V gene is TRBV19, the J gene TRBJ1-2; weak D call: TRBD1 (6 bases). Germline V lookup: CDR1 LNHDA, CDR2 SQIVND (reference sequence). The CDR3 extends over 13 amino acids. V was shortened by 3 bases and J by 4 bases, with 9 bases between the two germline ends. For the CDR3, the DNA is TGTGCCAGTAGTATCACACAGGGCTATGGCTACACCTTC. This translates into CASSITQGYGYTF. Together with reference TRBV19 and TRBJ1-2, the CDR3 gives the full variable domain: DGGITQSPKYLFRKEGQNVTLSCEQNLNHDAMYWYRQDPGQGLRLIYYSQIVNDFQKGDIAEGYSVSREKKESFPLTVTSAQKNPTAFYLCASSITQGYGYTFGSGTRLTVV.

This clone has just one count. One end of the junction varies from germline; a read error may be responsible. This rearrangement joins TRBV19 to TRBJ2-5; 14 bases fit TRBD2. The CDR3 extends over 15 amino acids. CDR1 and CDR2 (germline): LNHDA, SQIVND (reference sequence). The CDR3 coding sequence is TGTGCCAGTAGTGGGGGACTAGCGGGAGCAGAGACCCAATACTTC. The encoded protein is CASSGGLAGAETQYF.

As DNA, the CDR3 is TGTGCCAGCTCACCGGGGCCCATGGATGGCTACACCTTC. Its protein product is CASSPGPMDGYTF. The chain is built from TRBV18 and TRBJ1-2; possibly TRBD1 for D (5 bases). V was shortened by 3 bases and J by 6 bases, with 11 bases between the two germline ends. Germline assignment: CDR1 KGHSH and CDR2 LQKENI. The CDR3 length is 13 residues.

This chain joins TRBV19 and TRBJ2-5; TRBD2 agrees at 7 bases. Germline trimming cut 3 bases from V and 5 bases from J; bases unmatched to any gene: 3. CDR1 LNHDA and CDR2 SQIVND come from the germline V gene (reference sequence). This CDR3 has 13 amino acids. CDR3 nucleotides: TGTGCCAGTAGTATCGCGGGAGCGGAGACCCAGTACTTC. Protein sequence: CASSIAGAETQYF. Full variable domain (rest looked up from reference TRBV19 and TRBJ2-5): DGGITQSPKYLFRKEGQNVTLSCEQNLNHDAMYWYRQDPGQGLRLIYYSQIVNDFQKGDIAEGYSVSREKKESFPLTVTSAQKNPTAFYLCASSIAGAETQYFGPGTRLLVL.

J is TRBJ1-2 and V is TRBV28; no clear D. CDR3 length equals 12 residues. Looked up from germline, CDR1 is MDHEN and CDR2 is SYDVKM. Trimming shortened V by 3 bases and J by 5 bases, and 7 bases separated the two germline ends. The CDR3: CASSFSRYGYTF. The CDR3 coding sequence is TGTGCCAGCAGTTTTAGCCGGTATGGCTACACCTTC.

The table lists this clone with a count of one. V and J are TRBV15 and TRBJ2-7, with 10 nucleotides matching TRBD2. The junction had 1 base not matched to a gene; V was cut back by 0 bases and J by 2 bases. This CDR3 is built from 15 residues. The germline CDR1 and CDR2 sequences are LNHNV and YYDKDF (reference sequence). The CDR3 DNA sequence: TGTGCCACCAGCAGAGATCTAGCGGGAGCCTACGAGCAGTACTTC. The encoded protein is CATSRDLAGAYEQYF.

This clone showed up just a few times. The chain carries TRBV6-8 and TRBJ2-4; TRBD1 matches at 7 bases. CDR3 length equals 14 residues. Germline CDR1 and CDR2: MNHGY and SAAAGT. The V and J ends lost 6 bases and 1 base, in that order; junction bases with no gene match: 3. CDR3 nucleotides: TGTGCCAGCAGACCACAGGGGGCCAAAAACATTCAGTACTTC. Protein sequence: CASRPQGAKNIQYF.

The V gene is TRBV18, the J gene TRBJ2-5; TRBD2 aligns across 7 bases. The CDR3 covers 14 residues. In germline, CDR1 is KGHSH, CDR2 LQKENI. J was trimmed by 5 bases and V by 3 bases; bases with no gene match: 6. The CDR3 loop reads CASSPAGVGETQYF. CDR3 nucleotide sequence: TGTGCCAGCTCACCCGCGGGAGTTGGCGAGACCCAGTACTTC.

The V and J genes are TRBV5-1 and TRBJ2-7; either TRBD1 or TRBD2 may supply D (6 bases each). The CDR3 contains 16 residues. V was trimmed by 0 bases and J by 0 bases, leaving 13 bases between them. CDR1 and CDR2 from the germline V gene are SGHRS and YFSETQ. CDR3 sequence (DNA): TGCGCCAGCAGCTTGGCGGGGGCAGCGGGCTCCTACGAGCAGTACTTC. Its translation is CASSLAGAAGSYEQYF.

V and J are TRBV11-3 and TRBJ2-7; TRBD1 agrees at 7 bases. The germline CDR1 and CDR2 sequences are SGHNT and YENEEA. Trimming at V came to 5 bases and at J to 0 bases, leaving 4 bases not matched to a gene. The CDR3 covers 14 residues. The CDR3: CASSARDSSYEQYF. The CDR3 DNA is TGTGCCAGCAGCGCCCGGGACAGCTCCTACGAGCAGTACTTC.

The V gene is TRBV12-5, the J gene TRBJ2-2, with a tentative D call TRBD1 (6 bases). Between the trimmed V and J ends, which lost 7 bases and 6 bases, there was a span of 12 bases. Germline-derived CDR1 and CDR2 are LGHNT and FRNRAP. The CDR3 covers 13 residues. The CDR3 coding sequence is TGTGCTAGTGCAGGGGCCCACGCCGGGGAGCTGTTTTTT. This translates into CASAGAHAGELFF.

The chain employs TRBV15 and TRBJ2-3; a possible D gene is TRBD2 (5 bases). Germline assignment: CDR1 LNHNV and CDR2 YYDKDF (reference sequence). The V and J ends lost 0 bases and 2 bases respectively, with 15 bases between them. The CDR3 covers 17 residues. The CDR3: CATSRDPGWAATDTQYF. The CDR3, as DNA: TGTGCCACCAGCAGAGATCCGGGATGGGCGGCCACAGATACGCAGTATTTT.

V and J are TRBV19 and TRBJ1-5; no clear D gene. Trimming shortened V by 4 bases and J by 0 bases, and 10 bases separated the two germline ends. The CDR3 has 15 residues. Per germline, CDR1 LNHDA and CDR2 SQIVND (reference sequence). The chain's CDR3 is CASSSYGHSNQPQHF. In DNA form, the CDR3 reads TGTGCCAGTAGTAGCTACGGCCATAGCAATCAGCCCCAGCATTTT.

V is TRBV5-1 and J is TRBJ1-1; 10 bases fit TRBD1. The V gene's germline CDR1 is SGHRS and CDR2 YFSETQ. The CDR3 totals 15 residues. Losses at the gene ends were 1 base for V and 5 bases for J; bases not matched to a gene: 5. The CDR3: CASSLYGTGVTEAFF. CDR3 nucleotides: TGCGCCAGCAGCTTGTATGGGACAGGGGTGACTGAAGCTTTCTTT.

This clone was seen a single time. V and J are TRBV19 and TRBJ2-3; 13 positions agree with TRBD2. Germline CDR1 is LNHDA and CDR2 is SQIVND (reference sequence). This CDR3 has 17 residues. The V gene end was trimmed by 4 bases and the J gene end by 1 base; junction bases not matched to a gene: 5. In DNA form, the CDR3 reads TGTGCCAGTAGTACCCTCGGACTAGCGGGAGGCACAGATACGCAGTATTTT. Its translation is CASSTLGLAGGTDTQYF.

The gene calls are TRBV5-1 and TRBJ1-1; D perhaps matches TRBD1 (5 bases). The CDR3 spans 14 residues. Germline V gives CDR1 SGHRS, CDR2 YFSETQ. Between the trimmed V and J ends, which lost 4 bases and 7 bases, there was a span of 17 bases. CDR3 in DNA: TGCGCCAGCAGCAGATTGACAGAGAATAATGAAGCTTTCTTT. Translation: CASSRLTENNEAFF.

The chain has TRBV28 and TRBJ1-2; 10 bases match TRBD1. The CDR3 covers 14 residues. Germline CDR1 is MDHEN and CDR2 is SYDVKM. Unmatched junction bases numbered 5, after V lost 6 bases and J lost 4 bases. The DNA for the CDR3 is TGTGCCAGCAGGGCCGGACAGGGGGTCTATGGCTACACCTTC. This translates into CASRAGQGVYGYTF.

V usage is TRBV19 and J usage is TRBJ1-2; D might be TRBD1 (5 bases). This CDR3 comprises 14 residues. Germline-derived CDR1 and CDR2 are LNHDA and SQIVND (reference sequence). Trimming cost V 1 base and J 4 bases, with 10 bases left between them. CDR3 sequence: CASSIGARAYGYTF. The CDR3 DNA sequence: TGTGCCAGTAGTATAGGGGCCAGGGCCTATGGCTACACCTTC.

The gene calls are TRBV9 and TRBJ1-6; D unclear. The V gene lost 0 bases and the J gene lost 7 bases, with 14 bases spanning the gap. The CDR3 totals 16 residues. Germline-derived CDR1 and CDR2 are SGDLS and YYNGEE. The CDR3 bases are TGTGCCAGCAGCGTAGGAGCCCAGTTGTCCAATTCACCCCTCCACTTT. Its protein is CASSVGAQLSNSPLHF. Variable domain in full (rest from reference TRBV9 and TRBJ1-6): DSGVTQTPKHLITATGQRVTLRCSPRSGDLSVYWYQQSLDQGLQFLIQYYNGEERAKGNILERFSAQQFPDLHSELNLSSLELGDSALYFCASSVGAQLSNSPLHFGNGTRLTVT.

J is TRBJ1-5 and V is TRBV15; a weak D match, TRBD1 (6 bases). The CDR3 length is 16 residues. Germline V lookup: CDR1 LNHNV, CDR2 YYDKDF (reference sequence). The V gene lost 0 bases and the J gene lost 3 bases, with 12 bases spanning the gap. The CDR3 nucleotides read TGTGCCACCAGCAGAGATTCCGGACAGTACAATCAGCCCCAGCATTTT. Translated, it gives CATSRDSGQYNQPQHF.

V is TRBV6-8 and J is TRBJ1-1; D not certain. The length of the CDR3 is 14 residues. The germline CDR1 and CDR2 sequences are MNHGY and SAAAGT. Trimming cost V 5 bases and J 1 base, with 11 bases left between them. The CDR3 protein is CASSPSLGNTEAFF. The CDR3, as DNA: TGTGCCAGCAGTCCGTCGTTGGGGAACACTGAAGCTTTCTTT.

Concerning this clone itself: One end of the junction is discordant with germline, which a read error may explain. The rearrangement joins TRBV19 to TRBJ1-1; 9 bases are shared with TRBD1. The CDR3 is 16 amino acids. Germline V gene data show CDR1 as LNHDA and CDR2 as SQIVND (reference sequence). CDR3 in amino acids: CASSLQGALGNAEAFF. As DNA, the CDR3 is TGTGCCAGTAGTTTACAGGGGGCGCTTGGGAACGCTGAAGCTTTCTTT.

The V gene is TRBV14, the J gene TRBJ2-7, with D possibly TRBD2 on 5 matching bases. The CDR3 consists of 13 residues. In germline, CDR1 is SGHDN, CDR2 FVKESK. V was shortened by 5 bases and J by 7 bases, with 15 bases between the two germline ends. The CDR3 DNA reads TGTGCCAGCAGCACGGCGGGTGGAGCAGAGCAGTACTTC. Translation gives CASSTAGGAEQYF.